Below, 19 T cell receptor beta chains from the same sample are listed, as sequenced in a study of blood T cells in healthy people across ages. A second PCR, run for about 7 to 11 cycles, used a sample-barcoded 5' primer plus a J-beta primer mix. TCRdb re-called the 5' RACE reads through MiXCR, storing one row per CDR3 protein. The table lists hundreds of thousands of distinct CDR3 sequences, about 51% of them singletons. The sequenced material came from blood. These receptors all come from a woman of 80 years or more in good health.

CDR3 region: CSARDVRGSGDTQYF. Here the CDR3 DNA reads TGCAGTGCTAGAGATGTACGGGGGTCGGGAGATACGCAGTATTTT. This sequence joins TRBV20-1 and TRBJ2-3, with D possibly matching TRBD2 (6 bases). This CDR3 is built from 15 residues. The ends were cut back, 0 bases at V and 5 bases at J, with 15 bases in the middle. Germline V gene data show CDR1 as DFQATT and CDR2 as SNEGSKA (reference sequence).

V and J are TRBV20-1 and TRBJ2-7, with 9 bases matching TRBD2. The CDR3 contains 16 residues. V trimming: 0 bases; J trimming: 5 bases; junction bases outside the gene matches: 11. Germline V gene sequence: CDR1 DFQATT, CDR2 SNEGSKA (reference sequence). CDR3 residues: CSARDPIRREGNEQYF. The CDR3 DNA reads TGCAGTGCTAGAGATCCTATAAGGCGGGAGGGCAACGAGCAGTACTTC.

This clonotype has at least ten counts. CDR3 DNA: TGCAGTAAACGTAAAGGGGGAGATACGCAGTATTTT. Its protein product is CSKRKGGDTQYF. The chain combines TRBV20-1 with TRBJ2-3, with a possible D match to TRBD1 (6 bases). Per the germline V gene, CDR1 is DFQATT and CDR2 is SNEGSKA (reference sequence). Between the trimmed V and J ends, which lost 8 bases and 5 bases, there was a span of 14 bases. The CDR3 runs 12 residues.

V gene TRBV24-1 combines with J gene TRBJ1-2; D is uncertain. V was trimmed by 3 bases and J by 5 bases, leaving 21 bases between them. The CDR3 consists of 17 residues. The germline V gene has CDR1 KGHDR and CDR2 SFDVKD. CDR3 in amino acids: CATSDAEGPHDLYGYTF. In DNA form, the CDR3 reads TGTGCCACCAGTGATGCGGAGGGCCCGCACGATTTATATGGCTACACCTTC.

The table lists this clonotype with many counts. The J gene is TRBJ2-1, the V gene TRBV27; D gene unclear. Germline V gene sequence: CDR1 MNHEY, CDR2 SMNVEV (reference sequence). The CDR3 spans 13 residues. V was cut by 5 bases and J by 7 bases, with 12 bases left in between. The CDR3, as DNA: TGTGCCAGCAGTAGCTCCCTTGAAAATGAGCAGTTCTTC. It is translated as CASSSSLENEQFF.

This sequence joins TRBV7-9 and TRBJ2-5; D is undetermined. Trimming took off 3 bases at V and 6 bases at J, with 17 bases between the two ends. Looked up from germline, CDR1 is SEHNR and CDR2 is FQNEAQ (reference sequence). The CDR3 covers 15 residues. The DNA of the CDR3 is TGTGCCAGCAGCTTCCGAGGCCTAGGAGTTCAGACCCAGTACTTC. The encoded protein is CASSFRGLGVQTQYF. The full variable domain, rest sourced from reference TRBV7-9 and TRBJ2-5, is DTGVSQNPRHKITKRGQNVTFRCDPISEHNRLYWYRQTLGQGPEFLTYFQNEAQLEKSRLLSDRFSAERPKGSFSTLEIQRTEQGDSAMYLCASSFRGLGVQTQYFGPGTRLLVL.

This clonotype was observed at least ten times. The J gene is TRBJ2-7, the V gene TRBV5-1; TRBD1 agrees at 8 bases. The CDR3 is 15 residues long. J was trimmed by 0 bases and V by 4 bases; bases with no gene match: 6. The germline V gene encodes CDR1 SGHRS and CDR2 YFSETQ. Here the CDR3 DNA reads TGCGCCAGCAGCCCCCGGACAGGGTTCTCCTACGAGCAGTACTTC. Amino acids: CASSPRTGFSYEQYF.

The chain recombines TRBV27 with TRBJ2-5, with TRBD2 matching over 12 bases. CDR1 MNHEY and CDR2 SMNVEV come from the germline V gene (reference sequence). The junction had 3 bases not matched to a gene; V was cut back by 3 bases and J by 4 bases. The CDR3 spans 15 residues. The CDR3 nucleotides read TGTGCCAGCAGTTTTGGACTAGCGGGAATAGAGACCCAGTACTTC. It specifies CASSFGLAGIETQYF.

This clonotype has a count of ten or more. This chain connects TRBV27 to TRBJ2-7; TRBD1 is a possible D gene (5 bases). V gave up 7 bases and J gave up 3 bases, with 13 bases separating them. The CDR3 has 13 amino acids. The germline V gene encodes CDR1 MNHEY and CDR2 SMNVEV (reference sequence). The CDR3 here is CASKRQGSYEQYF. Written as DNA, the CDR3 is TGTGCCAGCAAGAGGCAGGGCAGCTACGAGCAGTACTTC.

The chain recombines TRBV9 with TRBJ2-1; D possibly corresponds to TRBD2 (6 bases). Germline V CDR1 and CDR2: SGDLS, YYNGEE. This CDR3 has 17 residues. V lost 0 bases, J lost 1 base, and 14 bases lay in between. This CDR3 is CASSVVGVAGSYNEQFF. CDR3 in DNA: TGTGCCAGCAGCGTAGTTGGGGTCGCGGGATCCTACAATGAGCAGTTCTTC. Drawing the rest from reference TRBV9 and TRBJ2-1, the complete variable domain is DSGVTQTPKHLITATGQRVTLRCSPRSGDLSVYWYQQSLDQGLQFLIQYYNGEERAKGNILERFSAQQFPDLHSELNLSSLELGDSALYFCASSVVGVAGSYNEQFFGPGTRLTVL.

The table lists this clonotype with a count of one. The chain links TRBV6-6 to TRBJ2-5, with a possible D match to TRBD1 (7 bases). Between the trimmed V and J ends, which lost 6 bases and 2 bases, there was a span of 13 bases. The CDR3 contains 14 residues. Germline V gives CDR1 MNHNY, CDR2 SVGAGI (reference sequence). CDR3 bases: TGTGCCAGCAGCTACAGGGGAGGACAAGAGACCCAGTACTTC. Encoded protein: CASSYRGGQETQYF.

Here the CDR3 reads CAFAPGQGADYNEQFF. As DNA, the CDR3 is TGTGCCTTCGCCCCGGGTCAGGGTGCCGACTACAATGAGCAGTTCTTC. The gene calls are TRBV10-3 and TRBJ2-1; weak D call: TRBD1 (5 bases). Per the germline V gene, CDR1 is ENHRY and CDR2 is SYGVKD. Trimming left V 11 bases short and J 3 bases short, with 23 bases between. The CDR3 length is 16 residues.

Regarding this clonotype: A single base separates this from a much larger clone, so it may be a read error. V gene TRBV7-2 combines with J gene TRBJ1-2, with D unclear. From germline, CDR1 is SGHTA and CDR2 FQGNSA. The CDR3 covers 14 residues. CDR3 sequence (DNA): TGTGCCAGCAGCTCCCGCATAGCTAACTATGGATACACCTTC. It translates to CASSSRIANYGYTF.

The chain has TRBV12-3 or TRBV12-4 and TRBJ2-5; D may be TRBD2 (6 bases). Between the trimmed V and J ends, which lost 3 bases and 13 bases, there was a span of 12 bases. CDR3 length: 11 residues. This chain's CDR3 is CASSLDYTLYF. The DNA of the CDR3 is TGTGCCAGCAGTTTGGACTATACGCTGTACTTC.

The chain combines TRBV16 with TRBJ2-1; 9 nucleotides align to TRBD2. V trimming: 0 bases; J trimming: 12 bases; junction bases outside the gene matches: 9. The CDR3 contains 15 residues. CDR1 is KGHSY and CDR2 is FQNENV in the germline V gene. CDR3: CASSQSRTSDGGQFF. The DNA for the CDR3 is TGTGCCAGCAGCCAATCTAGGACTAGCGACGGTGGGCAGTTCTTC.

The V gene is TRBV11-1, the J gene TRBJ2-7, with no clear D. The DNA matches TRBJ2-5 better at its end, which makes the J call doubtful. Germline V CDR1 and CDR2: SGHAT, FQDESV (reference sequence). This CDR3 has 13 residues. CDR3: CASDSEGPETQYF. The CDR3 DNA sequence: TGTGCCAGCGACTCCGAAGGGCCCGAGACCCAGTACTTC.

The sample holds a few counts of this clonotype. The V and J genes are TRBV7-3 and TRBJ1-2; a possible D gene is TRBD1 (5 bases). Per the germline V gene, CDR1 is SGHTA and CDR2 is FQGTGA. The CDR3 has 14 amino acids. Trimming cost V 4 bases and J 4 bases, with 13 bases left between them. The CDR3 region is CASSSAGGGYGYTF. The CDR3 DNA reads as TGTGCCAGCAGCTCTGCCGGGGGAGGCTATGGCTACACCTTC. The full variable domain, with the rest looked up from reference TRBV7-3 and TRBJ1-2, is GAGVSQTPSNKVTEKGKYVELRCDPISGHTALYWYRQSLGQGPEFLIYFQGTGAADDSGLPNDRFFAVRPEGSVSTLKIQRTERGDSAVYLCASSSAGGGYGYTFGSGTRLTVV.

This clonotype was detected only a few times. The CDR3 protein is CASSSGTNTQYF. The CDR3 bases are TGTGCCAGCAGCTCCGGGACAAACACGCAGTATTTT. The chain links TRBV7-8 to TRBJ2-3; D may be TRBD1 (6 bases). V was pared by 4 bases and J by 9 bases, with 11 bases between. CDR1 and CDR2 from the germline V gene are SGHVS and FQNEAQ. This CDR3 has 12 residues.

This clonotype turned up a few times. The chain carries TRBV29-1 and TRBJ1-1, with 7 bases matching TRBD1. In germline, CDR1 is SQVTM, CDR2 ANQGSEA. The V and J ends lost 0 bases and 5 bases, in that order; junction bases with no gene match: 6. This CDR3 is 14 amino acids long. Here the CDR3 reads CSVEEVQGSTEAFF. The DNA of the CDR3 is TGCAGCGTTGAAGAGGTACAGGGGTCGACTGAAGCTTTCTTT.